This TCR beta chain was recorded in a study of cytomegalovirus exposure and HLA in healthy donors. PCR primers comprised 60 Vbeta and 13 Jbeta primers. Only in-frame clones appear in the TCRdb table, and some are missing; sequencing was by immunoSEQ multiplex PCR. Here the sample table reports 20,000 to 25,000 clones. The CDR3 loop spans 15 amino acids. The V gene's germline CDR1 is MGHRA and CDR2 YSYEKL. V dropped 0 bases and J dropped 3 bases, with 12 bases sitting between them. Sequencing was done on a sample of PBMCs. The genes are TRBV4-1 and TRBJ2-7; D perhaps matches TRBD1 (5 bases). The TCR originated in a man aged 55 to 70 in good health and CMV-seropositive. The CDR3 DNA is TGCGCCAGCAGCCAAGAGTCCGGAAGGGGCTACGAGCAGTACTTC. As protein: CASSQESGRGYEQYF.